This record looks at one TCR beta chain sequence and its context. Following RNA extraction, reverse transcription yielded cDNA that acted as the sequencing template. Generated by immunoSEQ multiplex PCR, the TCRdb table keeps only in-frame clones and is missing some. In the table there are 85,000 to 110,000 clones, 55% of which are singletons. This sample is drawn from a study of CD8+ T cells in alopecia areata. Trimming removed 5 bases from V and 6 bases from J, with 17 bases in between. The CDR3 loop spans 16 amino acids. Germline CDR1 is MNHEY and CDR2 is SMNVEV (reference sequence). The chain combines TRBV27 with TRBJ1-6, with D maybe TRBD1 (6 bases). The sequencing input was CD4+ T cells sorted from blood. The clonotype comes from a human donor in good health. CDR3 sequence reads: CASSPPPGQPNSPLHF. The CDR3 coding sequence is TGTGCCAGCAGTCCCCCCCCGGGACAACCTAATTCACCCCTCCACTTT.